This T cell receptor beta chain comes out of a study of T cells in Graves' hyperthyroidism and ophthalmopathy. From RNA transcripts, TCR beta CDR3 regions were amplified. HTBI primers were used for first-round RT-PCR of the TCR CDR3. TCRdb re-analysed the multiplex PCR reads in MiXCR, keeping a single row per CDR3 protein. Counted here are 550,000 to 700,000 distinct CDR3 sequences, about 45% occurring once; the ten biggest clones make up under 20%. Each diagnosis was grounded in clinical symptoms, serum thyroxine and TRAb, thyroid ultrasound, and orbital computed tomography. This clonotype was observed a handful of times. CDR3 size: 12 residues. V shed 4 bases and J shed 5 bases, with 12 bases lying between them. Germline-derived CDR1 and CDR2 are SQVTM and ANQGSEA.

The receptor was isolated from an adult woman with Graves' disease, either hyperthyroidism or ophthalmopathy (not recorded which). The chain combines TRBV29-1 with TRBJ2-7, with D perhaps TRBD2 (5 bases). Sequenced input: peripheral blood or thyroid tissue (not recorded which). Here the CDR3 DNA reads TGCAGCGTTGGGCATTCCGGGAACGAGCAGTACTTC. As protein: CSVGHSGNEQYF.